This TCR beta chain came from a study of CD8 T cells in Susac syndrome. RNA totalling about 0.45 to 1 ug underwent reverse transcription with random hexamers. An immunoSEQ multiplex PCR amplified TCR beta CDR3 over 54 Vbeta and 13 Jbeta. One entry per CDR3 protein, called by TCRdb with MiXCR from the immunoSEQ multiplex PCR reads. This sample yields 120,000 to 150,000 distinct CDR3 sequences, of which approximately 95% are seen a single time; roughly 0.29% belongs to the top ten. The V end lost 3 bases, the J end lost 3 bases, and 14 bases lay between the germline ends. This CDR3 spans 14 amino acids. CDR1 is SQVTM and CDR2 is ANQGSEA in the germline V gene. A note on this clonotype: Its matching antigen is unknown.

High-throughput TCR beta sequencing covered peripheral CD8+ and CD4+ T cells. It was negative isolation that provided the CD8+ and CD4+ T cells, whereas TEMRA cells were enriched by FACS. Study outcomes and limitations: The authors acknowledged that the study's TCR sequencing and HLA analysis involved relatively few individuals.

V is TRBV29-1 and J is TRBJ2-5, with D tentatively TRBD1 (7 bases). The sequence was collected from a human donor in good health. The sequenced sample was CD8+ T cells from PBMCs. CDR3 sequence: CSVEEGAVEETQYF. The CDR3 bases are TGCAGCGTTGAGGAGGGGGCGGTGGAAGAGACCCAGTACTTC.